These 31 T cell receptor beta chains came from one sample sequenced in a study of T cell clonality in common variable immunodeficiency. Sequenced by immunoSEQ multiplex PCR; TCRdb stores in-frame clones only, minus some. Altogether 35,000 to 50,000 clones were found in the sample, and no singletons occur. Material: peripheral blood mononuclear cells. These receptors all come from a person aged 18-69 years in good health.

In its sample, this clone was seen many times. The read comes to an end 3 residues before the CDR3 does, leaving the germline J gene to fill in the end. J is TRBJ2-7 and V is TRBV2, with TRBD1 identical over 12 bases. The junction had 10 bases not matched to a gene; V was cut back by 6 bases and J by 4 bases. This CDR3 has 16 residues. CDR1 is SNHLY, CDR2 FYNNEI, per germline. This CDR3 reads CASRGGQGARTYEQYF. The DNA read from the CDR3 is TGTGCCAGCAGGGGGGGACAGGGGGCGAGGACTTACGAG.

This clone showed up many times. The missing CDR3 end, 3 residues past where the read stops, is filled in from the germline J gene. The chain has TRBV18 and TRBJ1-4; D possibly corresponds to TRBD1 (6 bases). CDR1 and CDR2 (germline): KGHSH, LQKENI. The CDR3 covers 14 residues. Trimming removed 3 bases at V and 6 bases at J, with 11 bases between. The sequenced CDR3 bases are TGTGCCAGCTCACCTGGGGCAGGGGATGAAAAA. This encodes CASSPGAGDEK. The full CDR3 sequence reads CASSPGAGDEKLFF.

In this sample, this clone turned up many times. Read coverage stops 3 residues before the CDR3 terminus; the germline J gene supplies the remainder. The J gene is TRBJ2-7, the V gene TRBV10-2; 12 bases are a match to TRBD1. Per germline, CDR1 WSHSY and CDR2 SAAADI. J was trimmed by 6 bases and V by 5 bases; bases with no gene match: 8. This CDR3 region has 15 residues. The covered CDR3 bases are TGCGCCAGCAGTTACCCGGGACAGGGGGCGTCCGAG. Its protein product is CASSYPGQGASE. In full, the CDR3 is CASSYPGQGASEQYF.

With regard to this clone: With the read ending 3 residues before the CDR3 end, the germline J gene is used to fill in that end. The chain uses TRBV19 and TRBJ2-7, with 8 bases identical to TRBD2. After removal of 5 bases from V and 5 bases from J, the junction contained 5 bases not matched to a gene. The germline gives CDR1 LNHDA, CDR2 SQIVND (reference sequence). CDR3 length equals 13 residues. The CDR3 loop is CASSPAGEDEQYF. CDR3 DNA (partial): TGTGCCAGTAGTCCAGCGGGAGAAGACGAG.

Details on this clone: The CDR3 end is not reached by the read, which stops 3 residues before it; the germline J gene fills it in. Other DNA sequences in the same sample also yield this CDR3. This chain joins TRBV2 and TRBJ1-3, with D unclear. CDR3 length: 14 residues. The germline V gene encodes CDR1 SNHLY and CDR2 FYNNEI. Deletions cut 2 bases from V and 7 bases from J, with 12 bases between. The sequenced CDR3 bases are TGTGCCAGCAGTGAAAACCCCGGCGGTAACACC. It translates to CASSENPGGNT. The whole CDR3 is CASSENPGGNTIYF.

This clone was picked up many times. With the read ending 3 residues before the CDR3 end, the germline J gene is used to fill in that end. The rearrangement joins TRBV7-2 to TRBJ2-5; the D gene is possibly TRBD2 (5 bases). V was clipped by 2 bases and J by 5 bases, with 12 bases between them. Per germline, CDR1 SGHTA and CDR2 FQGNSA. The CDR3 is 14 amino acids. CDR3 sequence: CASSLSQTGETQYF. CDR3 DNA, as far as it was read: TGTGCCAGCAGCTTATCCCAGACGGGGGAGACC.

This clone was picked up many times. The read is 3 residues too short to cover the CDR3 end, so that end is filled in from the germline J gene. The chain recombines TRBV7-2 with TRBJ2-5, with D perhaps matching TRBD1 (6 bases). Germline lookup yields CDR1 SGHTA and CDR2 FQGNSA. The ends were cut back, 4 bases at V and 4 bases at J, with 10 bases in the middle. The CDR3 runs 13 residues. This CDR3 is CASSSQGGETQYF. The covered CDR3 bases are TGTGCCAGCAGCTCACAGGGTGGAGAGACC.

At least ten counts were recorded for this clone. The CDR3 region is CASSSPGGDRGNSPLHF. The sequenced CDR3 bases are TGCGCCAGCAGCTCCCCCGGTGGGGACAGGGGAAATTCACCC. The gene calls are TRBV5-1 and TRBJ1-6, with 10 bases matching TRBD1. Read sequence stops 3 residues before the CDR3 end, and the germline J gene provides the missing end. After removal of 3 bases from V and 7 bases from J, the junction contained 10 bases not matched to a gene. The germline gives CDR1 SGHRS, CDR2 YFSETQ. The CDR3 is made up of 17 amino acids.

This clone was recorded at least ten times. The sequenced fragment ends 3 residues before the CDR3 boundary, so the rest is inferred from the germline J gene. The chain has TRBV30 and TRBJ2-1; TRBD2 aligns across 7 bases. CDR1 is GTSNPN and CDR2 is SVGIG in the germline V gene (reference sequence). Trimming removed 1 base from V and 1 base from J; junction bases left unmatched: 1. The CDR3 contains 14 residues. The CDR3 here is CAWSGTSSYNEQFF. Incomplete CDR3 DNA: TGTGCCTGGAGTGGGACTAGTTCCTACAATGAG.

This clone occurred many times. Read sequence stops 3 residues before the CDR3 end, and the germline J gene provides the missing end. The chain is built from TRBV19 and TRBJ1-5; the D gene is possibly TRBD1 (6 bases). The CDR3 sequence is 15 residues long. V lost 11 bases and J lost 3, with 20 bases in between. CDR1 is LNHDA, CDR2 SQIVND, per germline (reference sequence). Partial CDR3 DNA: TGTGCCTCCAAAACCGGAGGACAGTTCAATCAGCCC. It translates to CASKTGGQFNQP. The whole CDR3 is CASKTGGQFNQPQHF. The variable domain in full, completed from reference TRBV19 and TRBJ1-5, reads DGGITQSPKYLFRKEGQNVTLSCEQNLNHDAMYWYRQDPGQGLRLIYYSQIVNDFQKGDIAEGYSVSREKKESFPLTVTSAQKNPTAFYLCASKTGGQFNQPQHFGDGTRLSIL.

Many counts were recorded for this clone. The read finishes 3 residues shy of the CDR3 end, and the germline J gene is used to complete it. The rearrangement links TRBV7-2 to TRBJ2-5; 7 bases fit TRBD2. This CDR3 spans 15 amino acids. The V segment lost 1 base and the J segment 4 bases; nucleotides outside the gene matches: 6. Germline-derived CDR1 and CDR2 are SGHTA and FQGNSA. CDR3 DNA, as far as it was read: TGTGCCAGCAGCTTAGTCGCGGGAGAGGGAGAGACC. Its translation is CASSLVAGEGET. The whole CDR3 sequence is CASSLVAGEGETQYF. The entire variable domain, with the rest obtained from reference TRBV7-2 and TRBJ2-5, is as follows: GAGVSQSPSNKVTEKGKDVELRCDPISGHTALYWYRQSLGQGLEFLIYFQGNSAPDKSGLPSDRFSAERTGGSVSTLTIQRTQQEDSAVYLCASSLVAGEGETQYFGPGTRLLVL.

Many counts were recorded for this clone. The CDR3 end lies 3 residues beyond the end of the read and is filled in from the germline J gene. This chain uses TRBV2 with TRBJ1-2; 9 nucleotides align to TRBD1. Germline V gene data show CDR1 as SNHLY and CDR2 as FYNNEI. The trim removed 9 bases at V and 2 bases at J, leaving 7 bases unmatched. CDR3 length equals 14 residues. The DNA read from the CDR3 is TGTGCCAGTGGGGGACAGGGCCAGAACTATGGC. This sequence encodes CASGGQGQNYG. The entire CDR3 is CASGGQGQNYGYTF.

At least ten counts were recorded for this clone. The read finishes 3 residues shy of the CDR3 end, and the germline J gene is used to complete it. The chain recombines TRBV7-2 with TRBJ1-5; D gene unclear. V lost 1 base, J lost 1 base, and 5 bases lay in between. Per the germline V gene, CDR1 is SGHTA and CDR2 is FQGNSA. This CDR3 is 14 amino acids long. The CDR3 region is CASSLVSSNQPQHF. The covered CDR3 bases are TGTGCCAGCAGCTTAGTATCCAGCAATCAGCCC.

This clone was observed at least ten times. The CDR3 goes on 3 residues after the read ends, and that part is filled in from the germline J gene. The chain has TRBV28 and TRBJ1-2; 8 bases match TRBD1. The trim removed 0 bases at V and 4 bases at J, leaving 10 bases unmatched. The germline V gene encodes CDR1 MDHEN and CDR2 SYDVKM. The CDR3 consists of 17 residues. The CDR3 here is CASSLWGQETSLYGYTF. The sequenced part of the CDR3 DNA is TGTGCCAGCAGTTTATGGGGACAGGAGACTTCCCTCTATGGC.

This clone was counted ten times or more. The read halts 3 residues ahead of the CDR3 end, with the missing end drawn from the germline J gene. This sequence joins TRBV7-8 and TRBJ2-1; a possible D gene is TRBD1 (7 bases). The length of the CDR3 is 14 residues. Per germline, CDR1 SGHVS and CDR2 FQNEAQ. The V gene lost 7 bases and the J gene lost 9 bases, with 19 bases spanning the gap. Here the CDR3 reads CASIAPAGGGEQFF. CDR3 DNA (partial): TGTGCCAGCATCGCCCCCGCAGGGGGAGGTGAG.

This clone occurred many times. The CDR3 end lies 3 residues beyond the end of the read and is filled in from the germline J gene. This chain joins TRBV7-2 and TRBJ1-6; D call uncertain. Germline CDR1 and CDR2: SGHTA and FQGNSA. V was cut by 3 bases and J by 7 bases, with 10 bases left in between. The CDR3 contains 14 residues. CDR3: CASSLADYNSPLHF. CDR3 DNA, as far as it was read: TGTGCCAGCAGCTTGGCGGACTACAATTCACCC.

Concerning this clone itself: The sequenced fragment ends 3 residues before the CDR3 boundary, so the rest is inferred from the germline J gene. V is TRBV10-2 and J is TRBJ2-7; 12 positions agree with TRBD2. CDR1 is WSHSY and CDR2 is SAAADI in the germline V gene. The CDR3 loop spans 20 amino acids. The junction had 13 bases not matched to a gene; V was cut back by 0 bases and J by 1 base. The CDR3 protein is CASSESTRERLAGVSYEQYF. CDR3 DNA (partial): TGCGCCAGCAGTGAGTCGACCCGAGAGAGACTAGCGGGAGTGTCCTACGAG.

This clone occurred many times. The read terminates 3 residues before the CDR3 end, so the remaining end is supplied by the germline J gene. This chain connects TRBV5-1 to TRBJ2-5, with 11 bases lining up with TRBD2. The germline V gene encodes CDR1 SGHRS and CDR2 YFSETQ. This CDR3 is built from 15 residues. Unmatched junction bases numbered 4, after V lost 0 bases and J lost 6 bases. The CDR3 bases that were read are TGCGCCAGCAGCTTGGTGGCTAGCGGGAGGCAGACC. Residues: CASSLVASGRQT. The whole CDR3 sequence is CASSLVASGRQTQYF. Based on the CDR3 plus reference TRBV5-1 and TRBJ2-5, the full variable domain is KAGVTQTPRYLIKTRGQQVTLSCSPISGHRSVSWYQQTPGQGLQFLFEYFSETQRNKGNFPGRFSGRQFSNSRSEMNVSTLELGDSALYLCASSLVASGRQTQYFGPGTRLLVL.

This clone came up a few times. The read terminates 3 residues before the CDR3 end, so the remaining end is supplied by the germline J gene. The chain employs TRBV5-1 and TRBJ2-1; 13 nucleotides match TRBD2. The germline CDR1 and CDR2 sequences are SGHRS and YFSETQ. The CDR3 contains 15 residues. Germline trimming cut 4 bases from V and 5 bases from J; bases unmatched to any gene: 3. CDR3: CASSGGTSGNNEQFF. Partial CDR3 DNA: TGCGCCAGCAGCGGAGGGACTAGCGGGAACAATGAG.

This clone has at least ten counts. The read stops 3 residues short of the end of the CDR3; the missing end is completed from the germline J gene. This chain uses TRBV20-1 with TRBJ2-3; 8 bases align to TRBD1. Trimming cost V 0 bases and J 2 bases; bases outside gene matches: 7. The CDR3 runs 16 residues. The germline V gene encodes CDR1 DFQATT and CDR2 SNEGSKA (reference sequence). CDR3 protein: CSARDQGAQPTDTQYF. CDR3 bases read: TGCAGTGCTAGAGATCAGGGGGCCCAACCCACAGATACG.

This clone was recorded many times. The CDR3 end is not reached by the read, which stops 3 residues before it; the germline J gene fills it in. The chain links TRBV30 to TRBJ1-1; the D gene is possibly TRBD1 (5 bases). There are 13 residues in the CDR3. Per germline, CDR1 GTSNPN and CDR2 SVGIG (reference sequence). Trimming took off 4 bases at V and 1 base at J, with 10 bases between the two ends. The CDR3 is CAWNQQANTEAFF. CDR3 bases read: TGTGCCTGGAACCAACAGGCGAACACTGAA.

The table lists this clone with a few counts. The CDR3 end lies 3 residues beyond the end of the read and is filled in from the germline J gene. This sequence joins TRBV18 and TRBJ1-1, with D hard to call. V gave up 5 bases and J gave up 3 bases, with 10 bases separating them. Germline CDR1 KGHSH, CDR2 LQKENI. This CDR3 region has 13 residues. CDR3 protein: CASSNNADTEAFF. Partial CDR3 DNA: TGTGCCAGCTCAAACAACGCGGACACTGAA.

For this clone: The sequence runs out 3 residues before the end of the CDR3; the remainder is reconstructed from the germline J gene. The chain employs TRBV30 and TRBJ1-1; no reliable D call. This CDR3 spans 11 amino acids. Germline V gene sequence: CDR1 GTSNPN, CDR2 SVGIG (reference sequence). The sequenced CDR3 bases are TGTGCCTGGAGTTCCAACTACGAG. It is translated as CAWSSNYE. The whole CDR3 is CAWSSNYEAFF.

This clone appeared many times. The read terminates 3 residues ahead of where the CDR3 ends, so the germline J gene completes it. The rearrangement uses TRBV20-1 and TRBJ2-3, with 8 bases identical to TRBD2. CDR1 and CDR2 (germline): DFQATT, SNEGSKA (reference sequence). CDR3 length: 15 residues. Trimming cost V 5 bases and J 2 bases; bases outside gene matches: 9. CDR3 bases read: TGCAGTGCTTACCGAGCGGGAGTGTTCACAGATACG. Amino acids: CSAYRAGVFTDT. The whole CDR3 protein is CSAYRAGVFTDTQYF.

In its sample, this clone was seen many times. The read terminates 3 residues before the CDR3 end, so the remaining end is supplied by the germline J gene. The chain has TRBV23-1 and TRBJ2-1; 14 positions match TRBD2. TRBV23-1 is known as an ORF, though its function is uncertain. J was trimmed by 3 bases and V by 5 bases; bases with no gene match: 15. CDR3 size: 20 residues. The sequenced CDR3 bases are TGCGCCAGCAGTACTAGGGGACTAGCGGGAGTTTCGGAGAACTACAATGAG. Its protein is CASSTRGLAGVSENYNE. In full, the CDR3 reads CASSTRGLAGVSENYNEQFF.

This clone was counted at least ten times. The CDR3 goes on 3 residues after the read ends, and that part is filled in from the germline J gene. The genes are TRBV6-1 and TRBJ1-2, with D maybe TRBD1 (5 bases). Germline CDR1 reads MNHNS; CDR2 reads SASEGT. The CDR3 consists of 16 residues. V was trimmed by 4 bases and J by 0 bases, leaving 15 bases between them. The CDR3 DNA, read in part, is TGTGCCAGCAGTGCCCTAAGGGGACTTGCTAACTATGGC. Translated: CASSALRGLANYG. The full CDR3 protein reads CASSALRGLANYGYTF.

Note on this clone: The read ends 3 residues before the CDR3 terminus; that terminus is restored from the germline J gene. The rearrangement links TRBV10-2 to TRBJ2-6; D is undetermined. The CDR3 totals 15 residues. Germline V CDR1 and CDR2: WSHSY, SAAADI. Trimming took off 3 bases at V and 0 bases at J, with 6 bases between the two ends. This CDR3 is CASSDFSSGANVLTF. CDR3 DNA, as far as it was read: TGCGCCAGCAGTGATTTCAGCTCTGGGGCCAACGTC.

This clone was counted ten times or more. The CDR3 extends 3 residues past the end of the read, so its final part is completed from the germline J gene. This chain connects TRBV5-1 to TRBJ2-1, with D possibly being TRBD2 (6 bases). The V end was cut by 4 bases, the J end by 4 bases, with 15 bases between. Germline values: CDR1 SGHRS, CDR2 YFSETQ. This CDR3 comprises 15 residues. The covered CDR3 bases are TGCGCCAGCAGCGGCGGGGACGGGCTATACAATGAG. This encodes CASSGGDGLYNE. The complete CDR3 sequence is CASSGGDGLYNEQFF.

This clone was counted many times. From the germline J gene comes the end of the CDR3, since the read stops 3 residues before it. This sequence joins TRBV7-2 and TRBJ1-6; the D gene is possibly TRBD1 (5 bases). Between the trimmed V and J ends, which lost 1 base and 3 bases, there was a span of 7 bases. The germline V gene encodes CDR1 SGHTA and CDR2 FQGNSA. The CDR3 is made up of 15 amino acids. The CDR3 region is CASSLGDSYNSPLHF. The sequenced part of the CDR3 DNA is TGTGCCAGCAGCTTAGGCGACAGCTATAATTCACCC.

On this clone itself: Coverage ceases 3 residues before the CDR3 finishes, and the germline J gene fills in the end. This sequence joins TRBV18 and TRBJ1-2; possible D gene TRBD1, 6 bases. Germline CDR1 is KGHSH and CDR2 is LQKENI. This CDR3 has 17 amino acids. The covered CDR3 bases are TGTGCCAGCTCACCACCGAACGCGGGGGCAAACTACAATGAC. Translated: CASSPPNAGANYND. From start to end, the CDR3 is CASSPPNAGANYNDYTF. Drawing the rest from reference TRBV18 and TRBJ1-2, the complete variable domain is NAGVMQNPRHLVRRRGQEARLRCSPMKGHSHVYWYRQLPEEGLKFMVYLQKENIIDESGMPKERFSAEFPKEGPSILRIQQVVRGDSAAYFCASSPPNAGANYNDYTFGSGTRLTVV.

This clone appeared a few times. A much larger clone sits a single nucleotide away, making a read error possible. The CDR3 end falls 3 residues outside the read, so it is completed with the germline J gene. This chain links TRBV18 with TRBJ2-3; D tentatively reads TRBD1 or TRBD2 (5 bases each). Germline CDR1 is KGHSH and CDR2 is LQKENI. This CDR3 spans 13 amino acids. CDR3 protein: CASSPEGNQPQYF. The DNA read from the CDR3 is TGTGCCAGCTCACCAGAGGGGAATCAGCCG.